This TCR beta chain was sequenced in a study of blood T cell repertoires in COVID-19. Study details: In each case, the material was cDNA or gDNA derived from T cells, B-cell-depleted T cells, or PBMCs.

Per the germline V gene, CDR1 is SNHLY and CDR2 is FYNNEI. The CDR3 runs 17 residues. The V end lost 4 bases, the J end lost 2 bases, and 18 bases lay between the germline ends. Sequencing used immunoSEQ multiplex PCR; TCRdb keeps in-frame clones, though not all of them. The profile covers about 150,000 clones, with under 85% appearing a single time and around 3.4% taken by the ten largest. The clonotype was recovered from a woman of 80 years or more with acute or convalescent COVID-19. Sequencing was done on a sample of peripheral blood. The rearrangement joins TRBV2 to TRBJ1-5; possible D gene TRBD1, 5 bases. The CDR3 DNA sequence: TGTGCCAGCAGTGTCTTGGGGCAATCTTCGGGCAATCAGCCCCAGCATTTT. Encoded protein: CASSVLGQSSGNQPQHF.